One sample yielded the 14 T cell receptor beta chains listed below, sequenced in a study of spatial heterogeneity in lung cancer. Time point noted: sample taken at primary tumor resection. Study results and caveats: Intratumoral expanded alpha and beta TCR counts were found to track tumor mutation counts.

TCRdb re-called the 5' RACE reads with MiXCR, one entry per CDR3 protein. The table has approximately 11,000 distinct CDR3 sequences, more than 12% seen once. What these receptors recognize is not known. The sample here was lung tumor tissue, taken at surgery. These receptors were collected from a male donor with early-stage non-small cell lung cancer.

In DNA, the CDR3 is TGTGCCAGCAGCCCGGGACTAGCGGGAGTTTTTTACGAGCAGTACTTC. Translation gives CASSPGLAGVFYEQYF. The chain has TRBV3-1 and TRBJ2-7; TRBD2 matches 14 bases. Germline V gene lookup returns CDR1 LGHDT and CDR2 YNNKEL (reference sequence). There are 16 residues in the CDR3. V trimming: 4 bases; J trimming: 4 bases; junction bases outside the gene matches: 6.

This clonotype was observed at least ten times. A read error may account for a junction end that differs from germline. The genes are TRBV20-1 and TRBJ2-5, with 7 nucleotides matching TRBD1. The CDR3 is made up of 15 amino acids. Germline V lookup: CDR1 DFQATT, CDR2 SNEGSKA (reference sequence). CDR3 bases: TGCAGTGCTAGAGACCGGACAGGCACAAGAGAGTCCCAGTACTTC. The encoded protein is CSARDRTGTRESQYF.

This clonotype was seen many times. The CDR3 nucleotides read TGTGCCAGCAGCTCGAGTAGCAGAAAAGCTTTCTTT. This encodes CASSSSSRKAFF. V gene TRBV6-2 or TRBV6-3 combines with J gene TRBJ1-1; D unclear. The ends were cut back, 6 bases at V and 9 bases at J, with 14 bases in the middle. The CDR3 runs to 12 residues. CDR1 and CDR2 from the germline V gene are MNHEY and SVGEGT.

This clonotype is labeled as medium-sized. The J gene is TRBJ2-5, the V gene TRBV7-6; the D is unclear. Trimming stripped 0 bases from V and 3 bases from J, with 11 bases between. The CDR3 spans 15 residues. Germline loops: CDR1 SGHVS, CDR2 FNYEAQ. The DNA of the CDR3 is TGTGCCAGCAGCTTAGCGCACTCAAGTAAAGAGACCCAGTACTTC. It translates to CASSLAHSSKETQYF.

This clonotype was detected ten times or more. The rearrangement uses TRBV3-2 and TRBJ2-7. TRBV3-2 is a recognized pseudogene. The CDR3 is 15 residues long. CDR3 sequence reads: CASSRATVISYEQYF. As DNA, the CDR3 is TGTGCCAGCAGTCGAGCAACAGTGATCTCCTACGAGCAGTACTTC.

This clonotype was counted at least ten times. This chain uses TRBV29-1 with TRBJ2-1; no definite D call. Germline V gene sequence: CDR1 SQVTM, CDR2 ANQGSEA. The V end lost 5 bases, the J end lost 3 bases, and 8 bases lay between the germline ends. This CDR3 spans 12 amino acids. The CDR3 region has the DNA TGCAGCGTTCAAGGCAGCTACAATGAGCAGTTCTTC. This translates into CSVQGSYNEQFF.

This clonotype was counted ten times or more. The chain couples TRBV27 to TRBJ2-2; TRBD1 is a possible D gene (6 bases). Trimming left V 8 bases short and J 4 bases short, with 14 bases between. Germline V gene sequence: CDR1 MNHEY, CDR2 SMNVEV (reference sequence). The length of the CDR3 is 14 residues. The CDR3 is CASGGHLSTGELFF. Here the CDR3 DNA reads TGTGCCAGCGGGGGACATCTGAGCACCGGGGAGCTGTTTTTT.

This clonotype was detected many times. The rearrangement links TRBV29-1 to TRBJ2-4, with a possible D match to TRBD2 (5 bases). Deletions cut 3 bases from V and 5 bases from J, with 5 bases between. Germline V gene sequence: CDR1 SQVTM, CDR2 ANQGSEA. The CDR3 spans 11 residues. DNA of the CDR3: TGCAGCGTTGATAGCGAAAACATTCAGTACTTC. This codes for CSVDSENIQYF.

By share of the sample, this clonotype is medium-sized. The chain joins TRBV20-1 to TRBJ1-5; no clear D gene. The CDR3 has 10 amino acids. From germline, CDR1 is DFQATT and CDR2 SNEGSKA (reference sequence). The V and J ends lost 6 bases and 8 bases respectively, with 8 bases between them. The CDR3 DNA reads as TGCAGTGCCCCGGGGAAGCCCCAGCATTTT. Translating it yields CSAPGKPQHF.

The CDR3: CASSLLRANTGELFF. DNA of the CDR3: TGTGCCAGCAGCTTACTCAGGGCAAACACCGGGGAGCTGTTTTTT. This chain joins TRBV11-2 and TRBJ2-2; D possibly corresponds to TRBD1 (5 bases). Germline V gene data show CDR1 as SGHAT and CDR2 as FQNNGV. V dropped 2 bases and J dropped 2 bases, with 9 bases sitting between them. CDR3 size: 15 residues. Drawing the rest from reference TRBV11-2 and TRBJ2-2, the complete variable domain is EAGVAQSPRYKIIEKRQSVAFWCNPISGHATLYWYQQILGQGPKLLIQFQNNGVVDDSQLPKDRFSAERLKGVDSTLKIQPAKLEDSAVYLCASSLLRANTGELFFGEGSRLTVL.

The rearrangement joins TRBV6-2 or TRBV6-3 to TRBJ1-2, with D perhaps matching TRBD1 (6 bases). Germline assignment: CDR1 MNHEY and CDR2 SVGEGT. The V end was cut by 6 bases, the J end by 2 bases, with 16 bases between. The CDR3 has 15 amino acids. CDR3 nucleotides: TGTGCCAGCAGAGGGCCCGGGGGCCCCAACTATGGCTACACCTTC. Translation gives CASRGPGGPNYGYTF.

The sample holds many counts of this clonotype. This chain connects TRBV2 to TRBJ2-1, with D tentatively TRBD2 (5 bases). Trimming shortened V by 5 bases and J by 6 bases, and 14 bases separated the two germline ends. This CDR3 is built from 14 residues. Looked up from germline, CDR1 is SNHLY and CDR2 is FYNNEI. The CDR3 DNA reads TGTGCCAGCAGTTCTACGACTATGGCCAATGAGCAGTTCTTC. It is translated as CASSSTTMANEQFF.

V and J are TRBV7-2 and TRBJ2-7; D is unresolved. CDR1 SGHTA and CDR2 FQGNSA come from the germline V gene. This CDR3 contains 11 residues. V lost 4 bases and J lost 3, with 4 bases in between. The CDR3 bases are TGTGCCAGCAGCTCCCGCTACGAGCAGTACTTC. This sequence encodes CASSSRYEQYF.

This clonotype was observed at least ten times. This rearrangement joins TRBV10-1 to TRBJ2-5, with no clear D. The CDR3 is 12 residues long. V lost 5 bases and J lost 3, with 7 bases in between. Germline CDR1 is WNHNN and CDR2 is SYGVQD (reference sequence). The CDR3 DNA reads as TGCGCCAGCAGTAAAGGGAAAGAGACCCAGTACTTC. It encodes CASSKGKETQYF.